A single sample gave rise to the 2 T cell receptor beta chains below, sequenced in a study of T-cell reconstitution after alpha-beta-depleted transplantation in children. As it was prepared, the TCRbeta library received unique molecular identifiers. TCRdb processed the PCR reads anew with MiXCR; each CDR3 protein has one entry. The repertoire includes 100,000 or so distinct CDR3 sequences, around 6% of them detected once, and 5.5% to 7% sits in the top ten. The sequencing used PBMCs, mostly from graft donor cells, collected 60 days after TCRalphabeta/CD19-depleted stem cell transplant. These receptors were collected from a female patient aged 2-9 years who had a stem cell transplant for Fanconi anemia, so the T cells may come from the graft donor.

This clonotype has at least ten counts. The chain has TRBV2 and TRBJ2-5; 11 bases align to TRBD1. The CDR3 runs 14 residues. V shed 5 bases and J 5 bases; nucleotides not matched to a gene: 4. Germline-derived CDR1 and CDR2 are SNHLY and FYNNEI. CDR3 sequence: CASSRDRGSETQYF. Written as DNA, the CDR3 is TGTGCCAGCAGTCGGGACAGGGGGAGCGAGACCCAGTACTTC.

This clonotype was seen many times. The chain carries TRBV11-2 and TRBJ2-7, with TRBD1 matching 7 bases. Germline loops: CDR1 SGHAT, CDR2 FQNNGV. J gave up 0 bases and V 2 bases, and 4 bases lay outside the gene matches. The CDR3 spans 15 residues. CDR3 sequence (DNA): TGTGCCAGCAGCTTACGTTGGACAGGCTCCTACGAGCAGTACTTC. Amino acids: CASSLRWTGSYEQYF. Full variable domain (remainder filled in from reference TRBV11-2 and TRBJ2-7): EAGVAQSPRYKIIEKRQSVAFWCNPISGHATLYWYQQILGQGPKLLIQFQNNGVVDDSQLPKDRFSAERLKGVDSTLKIQPAKLEDSAVYLCASSLRWTGSYEQYFGPGTRLTVT.